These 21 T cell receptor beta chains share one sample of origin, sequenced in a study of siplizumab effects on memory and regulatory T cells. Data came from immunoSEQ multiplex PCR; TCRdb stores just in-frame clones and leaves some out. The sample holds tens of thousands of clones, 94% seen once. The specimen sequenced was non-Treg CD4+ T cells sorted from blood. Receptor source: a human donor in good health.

CDR3 DNA sequence: TGCAGCGCCCGGACAGGTGGCACCGGGGAGCTGTTTTTT. Translating it yields CSARTGGTGELFF. This chain uses TRBV29-1 with TRBJ2-2; 7 positions match TRBD1. Germline CDR1 SQVTM, CDR2 ANQGSEA. This CDR3 is built from 13 residues. The trim removed 7 bases at V and 4 bases at J, leaving 6 bases unmatched.

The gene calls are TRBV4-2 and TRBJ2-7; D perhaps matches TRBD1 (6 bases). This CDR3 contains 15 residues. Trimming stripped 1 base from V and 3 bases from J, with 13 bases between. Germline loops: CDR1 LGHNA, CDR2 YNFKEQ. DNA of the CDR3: TGTGCCAGCAGCCAAGGCGGCAGCAGGGGCTACGAGCAGTACTTC. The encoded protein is CASSQGGSRGYEQYF.

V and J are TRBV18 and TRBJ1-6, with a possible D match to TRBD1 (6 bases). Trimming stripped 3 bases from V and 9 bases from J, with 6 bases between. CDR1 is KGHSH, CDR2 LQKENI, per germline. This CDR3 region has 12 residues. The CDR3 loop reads CASSPGASPLHF. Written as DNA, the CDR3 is TGTGCCAGCTCACCGGGGGCTTCACCCCTCCACTTT. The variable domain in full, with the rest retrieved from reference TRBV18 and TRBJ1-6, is NAGVMQNPRHLVRRRGQEARLRCSPMKGHSHVYWYRQLPEEGLKFMVYLQKENIIDESGMPKERFSAEFPKEGPSILRIQQVVRGDSAAYFCASSPGASPLHFGNGTRLTVT.

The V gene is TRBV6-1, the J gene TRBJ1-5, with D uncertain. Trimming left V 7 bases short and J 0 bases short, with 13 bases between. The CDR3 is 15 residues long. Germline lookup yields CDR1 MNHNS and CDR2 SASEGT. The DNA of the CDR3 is TGTGCCAGCACTGTCGGGCCAGATAGCAATCAGCCCCAGCATTTT. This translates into CASTVGPDSNQPQHF.

CDR3 loop: CASSPRAGGDTGELFF. The CDR3, as DNA: TGTGCCAGCAGCCCCCGAGCGGGAGGGGACACCGGGGAGCTGTTTTTT. The chain joins TRBV11-3 to TRBJ2-2, with 10 bases identical to TRBD2. The junction had 6 bases not matched to a gene; V was cut back by 5 bases and J by 3 bases. CDR1 and CDR2 from the germline V gene are SGHNT and YENEEA. This CDR3 contains 16 residues.

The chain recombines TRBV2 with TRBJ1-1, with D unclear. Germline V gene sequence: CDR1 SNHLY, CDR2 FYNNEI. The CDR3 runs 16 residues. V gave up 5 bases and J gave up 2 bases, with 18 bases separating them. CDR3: CASSRTPRTVNTEAFF. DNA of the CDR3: TGTGCCAGCAGTCGGACCCCGAGGACGGTCAACACTGAAGCTTTCTTT. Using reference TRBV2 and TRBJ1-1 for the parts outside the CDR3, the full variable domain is EPEVTQTPSHQVTQMGQEVILRCVPISNHLYFYWYRQILGQKVEFLVSFYNNEISEKSEIFDDQFSVERPDGSNFTLKIRSTKLEDSAMYFCASSRTPRTVNTEAFFGQGTRLTVV.

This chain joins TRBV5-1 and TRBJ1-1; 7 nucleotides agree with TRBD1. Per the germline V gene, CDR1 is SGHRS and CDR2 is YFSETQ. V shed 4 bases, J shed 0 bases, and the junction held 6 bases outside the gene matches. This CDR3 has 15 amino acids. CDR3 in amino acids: CASSGTQGMNTEAFF. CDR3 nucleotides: TGCGCCAGCAGCGGGACACAGGGGATGAACACTGAAGCTTTCTTT.

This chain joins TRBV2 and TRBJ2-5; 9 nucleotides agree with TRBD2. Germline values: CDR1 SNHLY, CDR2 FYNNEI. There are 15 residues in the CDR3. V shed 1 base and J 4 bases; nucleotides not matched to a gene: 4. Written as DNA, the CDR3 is TGTGCCAGCAGTGAAGGGCTAGCGGGAACAGAGACCCAGTACTTC. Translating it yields CASSEGLAGTETQYF.

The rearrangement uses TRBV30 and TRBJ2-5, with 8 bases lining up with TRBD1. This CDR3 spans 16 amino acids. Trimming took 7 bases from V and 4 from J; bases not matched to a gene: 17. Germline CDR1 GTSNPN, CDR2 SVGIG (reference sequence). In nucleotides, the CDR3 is TGTGCCTCCTACTCCCTTGGACAGGGATTTCGAGAGACCCAGTACTTC. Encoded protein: CASYSLGQGFRETQYF.

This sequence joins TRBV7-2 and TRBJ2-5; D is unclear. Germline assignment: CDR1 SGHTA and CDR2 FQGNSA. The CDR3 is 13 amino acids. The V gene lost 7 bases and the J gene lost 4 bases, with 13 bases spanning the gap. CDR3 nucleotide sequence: TGTGCCAGCACCACCGACCTGGCAGAGACCCAGTACTTC. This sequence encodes CASTTDLAETQYF.

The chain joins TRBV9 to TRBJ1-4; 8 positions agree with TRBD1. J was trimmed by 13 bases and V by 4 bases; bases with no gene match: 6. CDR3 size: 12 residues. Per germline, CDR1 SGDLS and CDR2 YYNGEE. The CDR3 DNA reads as TGTGCCAGCAGCCGTACGGGGACAGGACTGTTTTTT. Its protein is CASSRTGTGLFF.

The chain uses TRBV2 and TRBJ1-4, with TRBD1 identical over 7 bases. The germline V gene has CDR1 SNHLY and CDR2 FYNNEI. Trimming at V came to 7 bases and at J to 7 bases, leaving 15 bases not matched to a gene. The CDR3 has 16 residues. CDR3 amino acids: CASTSEDAGGGEKLFF. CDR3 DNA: TGTGCCAGCACCTCTGAGGACGCAGGGGGTGGTGAAAAACTGTTTTTT.

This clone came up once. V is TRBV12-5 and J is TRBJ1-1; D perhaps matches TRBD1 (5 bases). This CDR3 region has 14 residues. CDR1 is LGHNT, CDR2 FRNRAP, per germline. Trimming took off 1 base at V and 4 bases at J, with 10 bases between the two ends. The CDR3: CASGLEGVGTEAFF. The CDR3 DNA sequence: TGTGCTAGTGGTTTGGAAGGGGTGGGCACTGAAGCTTTCTTT. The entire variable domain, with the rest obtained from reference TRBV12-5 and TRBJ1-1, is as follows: DARVTQTPRHKVTEMGQEVTMRCQPILGHNTVFWYRQTMMQGLELLAYFRNRAPLDDSGMPKDRFSAEMPDATLATLKIQPSEPRDSAVYFCASGLEGVGTEAFFGQGTRLTVV.

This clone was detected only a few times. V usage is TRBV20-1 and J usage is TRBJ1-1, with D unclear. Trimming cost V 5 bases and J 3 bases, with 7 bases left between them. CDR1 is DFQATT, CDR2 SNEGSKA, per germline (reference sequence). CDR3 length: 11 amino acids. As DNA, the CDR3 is TGCAGTGCTTCGGGGTACACTGAAGCTTTCTTT. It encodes CSASGYTEAFF.

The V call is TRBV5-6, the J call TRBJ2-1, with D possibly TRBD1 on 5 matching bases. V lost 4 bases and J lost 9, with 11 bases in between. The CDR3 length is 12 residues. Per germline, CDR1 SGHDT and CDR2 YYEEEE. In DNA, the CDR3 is TGTGCCAGCAGCCTCTCCACAGGTGAGCAGTTCTTC. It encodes CASSLSTGEQFF. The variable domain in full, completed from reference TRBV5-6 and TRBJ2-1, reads DAGVTQSPTHLIKTRGQQVTLRCSPKSGHDTVSWYQQALGQGPQFIFQYYEEEERQRGNFPDRFSGHQFPNYSSELNVNALLLGDSALYLCASSLSTGEQFFGPGTRLTVL.

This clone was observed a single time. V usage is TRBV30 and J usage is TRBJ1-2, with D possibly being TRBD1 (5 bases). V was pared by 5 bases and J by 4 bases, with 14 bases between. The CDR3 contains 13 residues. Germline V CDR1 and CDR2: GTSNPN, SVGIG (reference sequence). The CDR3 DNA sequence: TGTGCCTGGGAAAGGGACGGCTCCTATGGCTACACCTTC. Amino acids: CAWERDGSYGYTF. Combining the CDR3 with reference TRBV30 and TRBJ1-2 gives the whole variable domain SQTIHQWPATLVQPVGSPLSLECTVEGTSNPNLYWYRQAAGRGLQLLFYSVGIGQISSEVPQNLSASRPQDRQFILSSKKLLLSDSGFYLCAWERDGSYGYTFGSGTRLTVV.

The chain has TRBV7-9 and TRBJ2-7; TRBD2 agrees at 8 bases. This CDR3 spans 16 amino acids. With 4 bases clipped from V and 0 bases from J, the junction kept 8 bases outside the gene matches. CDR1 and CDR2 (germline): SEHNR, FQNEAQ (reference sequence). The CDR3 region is CASSSSGGGFSYEQYF. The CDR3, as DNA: TGTGCCAGCAGCTCCTCCGGGGGGGGGTTCTCCTACGAGCAGTACTTC.

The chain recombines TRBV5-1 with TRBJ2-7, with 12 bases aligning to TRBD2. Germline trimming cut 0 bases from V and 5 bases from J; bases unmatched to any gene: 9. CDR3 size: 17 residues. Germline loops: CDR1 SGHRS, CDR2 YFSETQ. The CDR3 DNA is TGCGCCAGCAGCTTGGGGCTAGCGGGAGGGGTCCTAAACGAGCAGTACTTC. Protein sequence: CASSLGLAGGVLNEQYF.

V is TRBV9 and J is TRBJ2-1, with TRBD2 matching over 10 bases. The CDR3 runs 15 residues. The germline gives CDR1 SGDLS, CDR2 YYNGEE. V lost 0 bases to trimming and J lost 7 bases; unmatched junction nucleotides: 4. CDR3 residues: CASSVGLAGENEQFF. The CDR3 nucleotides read TGTGCCAGCAGCGTAGGGCTAGCGGGAGAGAATGAGCAGTTCTTC.

The CDR3 DNA reads as TGTGCCAGCAGCTTAGCGCCCCCCAGCGGGAGGGCCGCGGGTGAGCAGTTCTTC. This gives the protein CASSLAPPSGRAAGEQFF. The V gene is TRBV7-2, the J gene TRBJ2-1; TRBD2 matches 10 bases. CDR1 is SGHTA, CDR2 FQGNSA, per germline. The CDR3 runs to 18 residues. V lost 0 bases and J lost 9; bases outside the gene matches: 14.

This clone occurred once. The CDR3 is CASSANRYEYQPQHF. DNA for the CDR3: TGTGCCAGCAGTGCGAACCGATACGAATATCAGCCCCAGCATTTT. The rearrangement uses TRBV6-1 and TRBJ1-5; D uncertain. Germline V gene data show CDR1 as MNHNS and CDR2 as SASEGT. V dropped 4 bases and J dropped 5 bases, with 15 bases sitting between them. This CDR3 has 15 residues.